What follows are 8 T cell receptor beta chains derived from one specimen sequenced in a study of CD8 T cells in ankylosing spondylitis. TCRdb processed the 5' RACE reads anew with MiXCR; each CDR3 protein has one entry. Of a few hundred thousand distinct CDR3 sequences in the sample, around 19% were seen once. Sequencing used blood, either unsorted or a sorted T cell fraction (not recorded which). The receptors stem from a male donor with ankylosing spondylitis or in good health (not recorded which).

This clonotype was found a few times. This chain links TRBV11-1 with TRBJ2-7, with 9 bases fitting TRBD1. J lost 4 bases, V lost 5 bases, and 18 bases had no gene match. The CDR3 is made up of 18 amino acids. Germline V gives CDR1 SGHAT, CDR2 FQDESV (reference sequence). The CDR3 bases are TGTGCCAGCAGCCCACAGGGGGCTAAGCGCGCCGGGTCTTACGAGCAGTACGTC. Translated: CASSPQGAKRAGSYEQYV.

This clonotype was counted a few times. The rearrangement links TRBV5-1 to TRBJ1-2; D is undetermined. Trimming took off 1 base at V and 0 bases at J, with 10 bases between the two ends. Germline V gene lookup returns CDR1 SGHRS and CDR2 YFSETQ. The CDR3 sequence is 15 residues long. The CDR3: CASSLTALTNYGYTF. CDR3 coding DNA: TGCGCCAGCAGCTTGACCGCCCTAACTAACTATGGCTACACCTTC. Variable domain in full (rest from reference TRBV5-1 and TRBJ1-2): KAGVTQTPRYLIKTRGQQVTLSCSPISGHRSVSWYQQTPGQGLQFLFEYFSETQRNKGNFPGRFSGRQFSNSRSEMNVSTLELGDSALYLCASSLTALTNYGYTFGSGTRLTVV.

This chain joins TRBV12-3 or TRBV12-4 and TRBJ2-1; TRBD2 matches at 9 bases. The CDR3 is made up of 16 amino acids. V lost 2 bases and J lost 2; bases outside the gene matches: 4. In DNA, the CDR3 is TGTGCCAGCAGTTTAAAGGCGGGAGGGCCCTACAATGAGCAGTTCTTC. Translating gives CASSLKAGGPYNEQFF.

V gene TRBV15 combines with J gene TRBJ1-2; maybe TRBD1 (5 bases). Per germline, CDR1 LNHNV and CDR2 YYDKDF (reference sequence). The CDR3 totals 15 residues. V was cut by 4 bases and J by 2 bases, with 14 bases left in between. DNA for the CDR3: TGTGCCACCAGCAAATCAAGGACAATCAACTATGGCTACACCTTC. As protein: CATSKSRTINYGYTF.

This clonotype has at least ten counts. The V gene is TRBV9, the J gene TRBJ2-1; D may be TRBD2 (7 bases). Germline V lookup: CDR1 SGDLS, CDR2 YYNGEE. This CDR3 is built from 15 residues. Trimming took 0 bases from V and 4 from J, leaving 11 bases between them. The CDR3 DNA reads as TGTGCCAGCAGCGTAGCGGGGGGCAGGTACAATGAGCAGTTCTTC. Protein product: CASSVAGGRYNEQFF. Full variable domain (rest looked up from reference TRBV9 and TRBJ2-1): DSGVTQTPKHLITATGQRVTLRCSPRSGDLSVYWYQQSLDQGLQFLIQYYNGEERAKGNILERFSAQQFPDLHSELNLSSLELGDSALYFCASSVAGGRYNEQFFGPGTRLTVL.

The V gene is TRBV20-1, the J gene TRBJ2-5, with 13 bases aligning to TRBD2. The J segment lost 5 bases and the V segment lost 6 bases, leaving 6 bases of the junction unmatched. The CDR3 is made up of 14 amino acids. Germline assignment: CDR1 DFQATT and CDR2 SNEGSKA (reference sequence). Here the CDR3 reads CSARGLAGSETQYF. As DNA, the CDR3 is TGCAGTGCACGGGGACTAGCGGGAAGTGAGACCCAGTACTTC.

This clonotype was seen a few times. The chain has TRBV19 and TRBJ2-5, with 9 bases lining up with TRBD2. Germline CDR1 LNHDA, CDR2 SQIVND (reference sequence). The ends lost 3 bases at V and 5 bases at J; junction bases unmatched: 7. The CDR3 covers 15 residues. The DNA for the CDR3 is TGTGCCAGTAGTATCCGGCGGGAGGGCCGTGAGACCCAGTACTTC. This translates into CASSIRREGRETQYF.

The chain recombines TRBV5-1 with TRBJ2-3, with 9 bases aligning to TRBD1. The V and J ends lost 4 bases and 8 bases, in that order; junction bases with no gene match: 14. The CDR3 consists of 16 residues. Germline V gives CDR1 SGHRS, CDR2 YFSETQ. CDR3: CASSVQGADLRSTQYF. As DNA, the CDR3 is TGCGCCAGCAGCGTACAGGGGGCCGATCTAAGAAGTACGCAGTATTTT.